This T cell receptor beta chain was sequenced in a study of a mutant IDH1 vaccine in newly diagnosed glioma. Study results and limitations: Changes to the top peripheral T cell clonotypes appeared unrelated to pseudoprogression.

Method: immunoSEQ multiplex PCR; TCRdb's copy keeps in-frame clones and lacks some. The sample has about 98,000 clones, about 90% seen once. Time point defined: baseline, week 1 (first vaccination visit). Treatment in this sample: pre-vaccination baseline after standard-of-care therapy. The CDR3 is made up of 15 amino acids. Germline V lookup: CDR1 SEHNR, CDR2 FQNEAQ (reference sequence). A remark on this clone: Antigen specificity is unknown. The junction does not match germline at one end; this may be a read error.

The rearrangement links TRBV7-9 to TRBJ2-1; D may be TRBD2 (5 bases). Sequenced here: PBMCs, sampled from a glioma patient treated with radiotherapy, temozolomide or both. The sequence was collected from a woman in her 50s with glioma. The CDR3 here is CASSPRGFSHNEQFF. In DNA, the CDR3 is TGTGCCAGCAGCCCCCGGGGTTTCTCCCACAATGAGCAGTTCTTC.